This T cell receptor beta chain stems from a study of shared clonotypes between healthy human individuals (dated by TCRdb to about 2020). Some background on the complete study: A couple of women and a few men aged 18 to 49 years were included in the cohort. Per donor, three plates each were used for CD4 naive and CD4 memory, two for CD8 naive, and one for CD8 memory. To estimate repertoire size and how much clonotypes are shared between individuals, the study performed deep sequencing of blood TCR repertoires from roughly five healthy adults. Different laboratories and diverse techniques were used to prepare libraries and sequence TCR repertoires, to increase sequencing depth and limit assay-specific biases. Between about 0.94 and 8.9 billion PBMCs per donor were obtained by leukapheresis. Results and caveats for the whole study, not just this receptor: Pairwise subsampling indicated that sequencing depth was expected to affect the degree of clonotype sharing among donors. Rarefaction of sorted-subset datasets indicated incomplete sequencing despite the large sequencing depth. Compared with non-shared clonotypes, the clonotypes found in all four sorted-subset donors had higher generation probabilities. When four donors were compared, the shared fraction of clonotypes was 5% to 6.5% for naive CD4, about 4% for naive CD8, 2.3% for memory CD4, and approximately 0.4% for memory CD8. Sampling was limited to blood, and TCR repertoires in tissue likely differ from TCR repertoires in blood. Because the study included a small number of donors, the genetic and exposure-history diversity represented was limited. Naive subsets generally had larger estimated clonotype richness than memory subsets did.

Unmatched junction bases come to 8, with V trimmed by 2 bases and J by 3 bases. The CDR3 measures 16 amino acids from cysteine to phenylalanine. Of the read, only the CDR3 DNA is kept; its 48 bases are in frame from base 1. Looking up the germline V gene yields CDR1 SGDLS and CDR2 YYNGEE. Using the deep immunoSEQ assay, TCR CDR3 regions were amplified from genomic DNA by multiplex PCR. Extracted genomic DNA from each cell subset was distributed evenly across all wells of several immunoSEQ 96-well plates, and each plate was treated as a replicate. For sorted subsets, each replicate PCR was loaded with around 200 ng genomic DNA, equivalent to 30,000 to 35,000 T cell genomes. Purified libraries were measured with a Qubit 3.0 fluorometer, size-checked on a Bioanalyzer 2100, and measured again with the KAPA Library Quantification kit. A separate single-read 150-cycle Illumina NextSeq 550 flow cell was used to sequence each immunoSEQ 96-well plate. The study's own analysis went as follows. Because the immunoSEQ output held only junctional sequences and lacked quality scores, the filtering could not match the filtering applied to full-length reads. To assign V/J genes and CDR3, sequences were annotated using PyIR, a Python wrapper for IgBLAST v1.9, with IMGT germline references. Reads with weak V/J assignments (E-value above 1e-6), missing CDR3, stop codons, out-of-frame junctions, or ambiguous translated residues were removed. A V3J clonotype was defined by an identical inferred V gene, J gene, and CDR3 amino acid sequence. Percentage overlap between repertoires was calculated by dividing the number of shared unique clonotypes by the size of the smaller repertoire. Three approaches were used to assess repertoire richness: RTK rarefaction, the Chao1 estimator, and Recon v2.1 estimates of unobserved clonotypes. OLGA was used to compute generation probabilities for all TCRbeta clonotypes that the gDNA method yielded from four donors. In its TCRdb copy, this immuneACCESS table keeps in-frame sequences only and misses some clones. Where compared with another copy, unresolved V genes explain less than half of these, and the others have no known cause. For V, J and clone size, that table is used; D and trimming come from the DNA. In this sample the table shows 2.3 million or so clones, approximately 95% of which occur a single time. The leading ten clones occupy 0.35% to 0.5% of the sample.

A word on this clone: The antigen this receptor binds is unknown. Base qualities are not provided; no much larger clone lies one nucleotide away.

The donors were healthy, HIV-negative adults with no recently reported acute infections or vaccinations. All donors were Caucasian adults living in Nashville, Tennessee, USA. Magnetic negative selection was used to enrich CD4+ T cells, after which naive cells were positively selected on CD45RA and the negative fraction became the memory subset. Blood was collected by leukapheresis, and PBMCs were isolated by Ficoll-Histopaque density gradient centrifugation and then cryopreserved in liquid nitrogen vapor phase. Analytical flow cytometry was used to check the purity and quantity of every magnetically sorted T cell population. From each sorted fraction, genomic DNA was isolated and quantified by UV absorbance on a Nanodrop 2000c.

The sample was naive CD4+ T cells from PBMCs. The cell subset or site label here, explained by the study, means: CD45RA+ positively selected. This sequence originates from a man aged 18-30 years in good health. Some clones in this sample may be carry-over from other donors' samples. This chain is built from TRBV9 and TRBJ2-3, with TRBD2 identical over 8 junction bases. The CDR3 region has the sequence CASSVSGRAGTDTQYF. The DNA reads as follows: TGTGCCAGCAGCGTCAGCGGGAGAGCGGGGACAGATACGCAGTATTTT.